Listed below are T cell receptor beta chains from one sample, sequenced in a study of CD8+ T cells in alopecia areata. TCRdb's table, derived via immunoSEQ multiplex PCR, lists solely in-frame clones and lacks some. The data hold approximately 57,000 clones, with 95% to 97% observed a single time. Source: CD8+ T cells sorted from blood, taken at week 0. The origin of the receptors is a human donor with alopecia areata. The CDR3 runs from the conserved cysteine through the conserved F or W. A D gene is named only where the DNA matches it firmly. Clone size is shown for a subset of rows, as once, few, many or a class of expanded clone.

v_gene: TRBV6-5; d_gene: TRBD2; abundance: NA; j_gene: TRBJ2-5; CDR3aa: CASSSPSGGETQYF; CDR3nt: TGTGCCAGCAGTTCCCCTAGCGGGGGGGAGACCCAGTACTTC
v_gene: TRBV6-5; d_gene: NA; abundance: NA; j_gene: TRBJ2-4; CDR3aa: CASSSFGGAAKNIQYF; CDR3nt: TGTGCCAGCAGTTCGTTCGGGGGCGCAGCCAAAAACATTCAGTACTTC
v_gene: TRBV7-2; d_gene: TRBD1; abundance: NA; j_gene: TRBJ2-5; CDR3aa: CASSSKGQGNQETQYF; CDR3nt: TGTGCCAGCAGCTCTAAGGGACAGGGCAACCAAGAGACCCAGTACTTC
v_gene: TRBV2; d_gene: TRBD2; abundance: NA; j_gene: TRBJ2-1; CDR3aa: CASATSGGENEQFF; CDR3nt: TGTGCCAGCGCTACTAGCGGGGGAGAAAATGAGCAGTTCTTC
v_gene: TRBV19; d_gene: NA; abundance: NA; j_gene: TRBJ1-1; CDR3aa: CASTLGNTEAFF; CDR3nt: TGTGCCAGTACCCTAGGGAACACTGAAGCTTTCTTT
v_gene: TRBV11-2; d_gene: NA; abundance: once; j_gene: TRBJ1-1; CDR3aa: CASSRGGTEAFF; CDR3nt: TGTGCCAGCAGCCGCGGTGGCACTGAAGCTTTCTTT
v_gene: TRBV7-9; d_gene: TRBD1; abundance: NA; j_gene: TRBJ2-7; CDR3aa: CASSRLGTVSSYEQYF; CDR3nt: TGTGCCAGCAGCCGATTAGGGACAGTCAGCTCCTACGAGCAGTACTTC
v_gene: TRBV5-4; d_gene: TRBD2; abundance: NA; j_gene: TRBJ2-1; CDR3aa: CASSILAGENEQFF; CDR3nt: TGTGCCAGCAGCATACTAGCGGGGGAAAATGAGCAGTTCTTC
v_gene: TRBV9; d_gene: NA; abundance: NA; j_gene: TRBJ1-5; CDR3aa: CASRLRAQSNQPQHF; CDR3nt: TGTGCCAGCCGCCTCCGGGCACAAAGCAATCAGCCCCAGCATTTT
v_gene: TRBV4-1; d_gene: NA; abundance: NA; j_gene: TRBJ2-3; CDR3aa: CASSQAAKGESSTDTQYF; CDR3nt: TGCGCCAGCAGCCAAGCAGCGAAGGGGGAGTCGAGCACAGATACGCAGTATTTT
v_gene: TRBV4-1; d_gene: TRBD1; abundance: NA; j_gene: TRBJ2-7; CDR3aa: CASSQVAQGSDEQYF; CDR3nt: TGCGCCAGCAGCCAAGTAGCACAGGGGAGCGACGAGCAGTACTTC
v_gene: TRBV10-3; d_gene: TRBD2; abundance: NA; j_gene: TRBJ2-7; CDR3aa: CAIMTSGSSYEQYF; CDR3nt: TGTGCCATCATGACTAGCGGGAGCTCCTACGAGCAGTACTTC
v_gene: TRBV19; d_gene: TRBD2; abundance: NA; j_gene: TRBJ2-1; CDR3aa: CASSLGLAKRHNEQFF; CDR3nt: TGTGCCAGTAGTCTGGGACTAGCGAAGAGGCACAATGAGCAGTTCTTC
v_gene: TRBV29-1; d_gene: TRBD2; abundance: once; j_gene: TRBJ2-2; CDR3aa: CSVDRGVGELFF; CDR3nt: TGCAGCGTTGATCGGGGGGTCGGGGAGCTGTTTTTT
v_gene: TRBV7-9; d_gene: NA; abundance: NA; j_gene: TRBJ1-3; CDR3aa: CASSLGRNTIYF; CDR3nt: TGTGCCAGCAGCTTAGGTCGAAACACCATATATTTT
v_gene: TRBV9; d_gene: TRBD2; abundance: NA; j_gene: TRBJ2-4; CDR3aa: CASSADPGGKNIQYF; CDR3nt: TGTGCCAGCAGCGCTGACCCGGGAGGCAAAAACATTCAGTACTTC
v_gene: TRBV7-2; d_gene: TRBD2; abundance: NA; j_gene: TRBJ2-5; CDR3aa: CASSLGVGQRGYETQYF; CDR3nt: TGTGCCAGCAGCTTAGGGGTGGGGCAGCGGGGGTACGAGACCCAGTACTTC
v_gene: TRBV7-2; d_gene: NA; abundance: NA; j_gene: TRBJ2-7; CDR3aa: CASSSPGKYEQYF; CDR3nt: TGTGCCAGCAGCTCCCCCGGGAAATACGAGCAGTACTTC
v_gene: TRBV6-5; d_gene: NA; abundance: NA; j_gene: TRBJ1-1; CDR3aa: CASSYGLRNTEAFF; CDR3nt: TGTGCCAGCAGTTACGGACTTAGGAACACTGAAGCTTTCTTT
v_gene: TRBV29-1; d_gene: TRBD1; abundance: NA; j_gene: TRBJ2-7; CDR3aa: CSVSPETGAYEQYF; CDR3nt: TGCAGCGTAAGCCCGGAGACAGGGGCCTACGAGCAGTACTTC
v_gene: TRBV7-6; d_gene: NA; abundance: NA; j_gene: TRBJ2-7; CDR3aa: CASSLTGTSYYEQYF; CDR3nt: TGTGCCAGCAGCTTAACCGGGACATCGTACTACGAGCAGTACTTC
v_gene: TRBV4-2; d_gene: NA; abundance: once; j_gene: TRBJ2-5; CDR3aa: CASSQEMGTTRETQYF; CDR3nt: TGTGCCAGCAGCCAAGAGATGGGGACCACCCGGGAGACCCAGTACTTC
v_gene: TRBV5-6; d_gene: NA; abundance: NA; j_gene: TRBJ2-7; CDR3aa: CASSFDAGEQYF; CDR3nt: TGTGCCAGCAGCTTTGACGCCGGCGAGCAGTACTTC
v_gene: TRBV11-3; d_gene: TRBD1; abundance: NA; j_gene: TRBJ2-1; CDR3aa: CASSLRQGYNEQFF; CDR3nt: TGTGCCAGCAGCCTACGACAGGGTTACAATGAGCAGTTCTTC
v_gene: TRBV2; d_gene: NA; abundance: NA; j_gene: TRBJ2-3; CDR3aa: CASRQGGLPDTQYF; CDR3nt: TGTGCCAGCAGGCAGGGGGGACTCCCAGATACGCAGTATTTT
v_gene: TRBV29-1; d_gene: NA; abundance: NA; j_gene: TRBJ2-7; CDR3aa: CSATDWSYEQYF; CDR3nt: TGCAGCGCCACGGACTGGTCCTACGAGCAGTACTTC